This T cell receptor (beta chain) was sequenced for a study of CD8 T cells in ankylosing spondylitis (dated by TCRdb to about 2017). Looking at the study overall: The study set out to find disease-linked TCR variants by profiling T cell receptor beta repertoires in ankylosing spondylitis patients and healthy donors. Peripheral blood was sampled, and synovial fluid was additionally collected from ankylosing spondylitis patients. The full study cohort comprised about 24 ankylosing spondylitis patients and over a hundred healthy donors.

Study-level results and caveats: A TCR beta motif of roughly 8 highly homologous amino acid variants appeared characteristic of blood from ankylosing spondylitis patients. Significant enrichment of the disease-linked clones was reported in matched synovial fluid samples from ankylosing spondylitis patients. Some of the motif variants had been reported before in the synovial fluid and blood of reactive arthritis patients, a finding that suggests common disease-initiation mechanisms. The disease-linked clones showed a CD8+ phenotype and occurred at relatively low frequencies in peripheral blood.

Sequencing used an Illumina HiSeq 2500. Quantitative 5'-RACE with molecular barcodes was used to prepare TCR beta libraries. In the paper's pipeline: Disease-linked TCR variants were identified with a new computational method built on a probabilistic model of VDJ rearrangement. The raw public data were reprocessed by TCRdb itself: fastp quality trimming at Q25, MiXCR clonotype calling, in-frame beta chains only. One record per CDR3 amino acid sequence lists the most common genes and DNA. The V and J calls here are based on TCRdb, not the publication. The sample contains more than 250,000 distinct CDR3 sequences, around 7.6% of them found a single time. More than 12% of the sample comes from the top ten. Of note for this clonotype: Its binding antigen is unknown. The input lacks base qualities; no much larger clone sits a single base away.

The CDR3, from cysteine to phenylalanine, totals 15 residues. The retained sequence is limited to the CDR3, 45 bases, with the frame set at the first base. CDR1 and CDR2 were assigned from the germline V gene as MNHNS and SASEGT. Trimming costs V 6 bases and J 0 bases, and their ends lie 11 bases apart. This clonotype was obtained from a male donor with ankylosing spondylitis. Sequenced material: blood, either unsorted or a sorted T cell fraction (not recorded which). This chain is built from TRBV6-1 and TRBJ1-4; TRBD1 is possibly the D segment (5 matching bases). The DNA is as follows: TGTGCCAGCAGGCGGGACCCTGCAACTAATGAAAAACTGTTTTTT. This translates into CASRRDPATNEKLFF.